Sequencing of this TCR beta chain was carried out in a study of control samples from healthy donors and cancer patients. The assay was immunoSEQ multiplex PCR, and TCRdb's table has in-frame clones only and misses some. The table shows 170,000 or so clones, with about 93% occurring only once. The source material was blood. The TCR originated in a man aged 18 to 30 in good health.

CDR3 bases: TGTGCCATCAGTGTCGACAGGGGAACGAGAAACACTGAAGCTTTCTTT. Translated, it gives CAISVDRGTRNTEAFF. The rearrangement links TRBV10-3 to TRBJ1-1; the match to TRBD1 covers 8 bases. The CDR3 consists of 16 residues. Trimming removed 4 bases from V and 2 bases from J; junction bases left unmatched: 9. Germline V CDR1 and CDR2: ENHRY, SYGVKD.